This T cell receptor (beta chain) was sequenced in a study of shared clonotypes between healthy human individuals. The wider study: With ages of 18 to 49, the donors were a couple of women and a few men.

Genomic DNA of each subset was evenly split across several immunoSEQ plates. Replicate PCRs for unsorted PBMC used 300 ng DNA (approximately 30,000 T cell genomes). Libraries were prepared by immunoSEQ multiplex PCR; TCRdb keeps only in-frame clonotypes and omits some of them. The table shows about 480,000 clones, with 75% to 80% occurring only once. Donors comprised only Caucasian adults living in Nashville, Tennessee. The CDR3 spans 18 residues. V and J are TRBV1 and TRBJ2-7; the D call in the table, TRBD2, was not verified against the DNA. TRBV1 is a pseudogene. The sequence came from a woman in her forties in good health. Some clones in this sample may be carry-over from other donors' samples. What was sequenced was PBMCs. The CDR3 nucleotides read TGCACCAGCAGCCAGATGGTTGCAGCACTACGAGCAGAACTAAGACGGTACTTC. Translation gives CTSSQMVAALRAELRRYF.